The 12 T cell receptor beta chains listed next were all sequenced from one sample in a study of cytomegalovirus exposure and HLA in healthy donors. PCR primers comprised 60 Vbeta and 13 Jbeta primers. TCRdb's copy holds only in-frame clones and misses some; the assay was immunoSEQ multiplex PCR. This sample has about 190,000 clones, with under 85% found just once. The sample consisted of PBMCs. These receptors originate from a man aged 50 to 59 in good health and CMV-seronegative.

The chain is built from TRBV10-3 and TRBJ2-2; 7 bases line up with TRBD2. Trimming cost V 1 base and J 0 bases; bases outside gene matches: 8. The germline V gene has CDR1 ENHRY and CDR2 SYGVKD. This CDR3 is 18 amino acids long. The CDR3 bases are TGTGCCATCAGTGAGTTGCTGGGAGGGAGGGCGAACACCGGGGAGCTGTTTTTT. Translated: CAISELLGGRANTGELFF.

V and J are TRBV7-8 and TRBJ2-3, with a possible D match to TRBD2 (6 bases). The V end lost 5 bases, the J end lost 7 bases, and 19 bases lay between the germline ends. Looked up from germline, CDR1 is SGHVS and CDR2 is FQNEAQ. CDR3 length: 15 amino acids. CDR3 in amino acids: CASSTRTTLTYTQYF. The DNA for the CDR3 is TGTGCCAGCAGCACCCGGACTACGTTAACCTATACGCAGTATTTT.

The chain recombines TRBV7-6 with TRBJ2-5, with 8 positions matching TRBD2. The length of the CDR3 is 18 residues. CDR1 is SGHVS and CDR2 is FNYEAQ in the germline V gene. V was clipped by 1 base and J by 5 bases; unmatched bases: 15. The CDR3 nucleotides read TGTGCCAGCAGCTTAGGAGGACTAGCTGCGGGCAAGAGGGAGACCCAGTACTTC. Translating it yields CASSLGGLAAGKRETQYF.

This chain joins TRBV2 and TRBJ2-7; 9 nucleotides match TRBD1. V lost 5 bases, J lost 6 bases, and 11 bases stayed unmatched. There are 15 residues in the CDR3. Germline CDR1 is SNHLY and CDR2 is FYNNEI. The CDR3 sequence: CASSISGTGKREQYF. CDR3 bases: TGTGCCAGCAGTATATCCGGGACAGGGAAGCGCGAGCAGTACTTC.

V and J are TRBV9 and TRBJ1-1; 7 bases agree with TRBD1. The J segment lost 4 bases and the V segment lost 4 bases, leaving 10 bases of the junction unmatched. Germline CDR1 SGDLS, CDR2 YYNGEE. The CDR3 is made up of 15 amino acids. CDR3 protein: CASSPTGVRGTEAFF. In DNA form, the CDR3 reads TGTGCCAGCAGCCCTACAGGGGTACGAGGCACTGAAGCTTTCTTT. Full variable domain (rest looked up from reference TRBV9 and TRBJ1-1): DSGVTQTPKHLITATGQRVTLRCSPRSGDLSVYWYQQSLDQGLQFLIQYYNGEERAKGNILERFSAQQFPDLHSELNLSSLELGDSALYFCASSPTGVRGTEAFFGQGTRLTVV.

The chain carries TRBV9 and TRBJ1-1; D might be TRBD1 (5 bases). Per the germline V gene, CDR1 is SGDLS and CDR2 is YYNGEE. The CDR3 is made up of 15 amino acids. V lost 1 base to trimming and J lost 1 base, with 11 bases between them. This chain's CDR3 is CASSVRSTANTEAFF. CDR3 coding DNA: TGTGCCAGCAGCGTAAGGTCGACAGCGAACACTGAAGCTTTCTTT.

This clone has a handful of counts. The chain carries TRBV2 and TRBJ2-2; 9 bases are shared with TRBD2. V shed 8 bases, J shed 5 bases, and the junction held 6 bases outside the gene matches. The CDR3 length is 14 residues. Germline V gene lookup returns CDR1 SNHLY and CDR2 FYNNEI. Here the CDR3 reads CASGAGGRTGELFF. Here the CDR3 DNA reads TGTGCCAGCGGGGCGGGAGGGCGGACCGGGGAGCTGTTTTTT. The variable domain in full, with the rest retrieved from reference TRBV2 and TRBJ2-2, is EPEVTQTPSHQVTQMGQEVILRCVPISNHLYFYWYRQILGQKVEFLVSFYNNEISEKSEIFDDQFSVERPDGSNFTLKIRSTKLEDSAMYFCASGAGGRTGELFFGEGSRLTVL.

The chain links TRBV5-6 to TRBJ2-7; tentative D call: TRBD2 (6 bases). The length of the CDR3 is 19 residues. Trimming removed 4 bases at V and 0 bases at J, with 26 bases between. Germline lookup yields CDR1 SGHDT and CDR2 YYEEEE. CDR3 region: CASSPRGLRVGESSYEQYF. For the CDR3, the DNA is TGTGCCAGCAGCCCCCGAGGACTAAGGGTCGGGGAAAGCTCCTACGAGCAGTACTTC.

The genes are TRBV7-2 and TRBJ2-7; a possible D gene is TRBD1 (6 bases). CDR1 and CDR2 (germline): SGHTA, FQGNSA. The CDR3 is made up of 15 amino acids. The germline V and J ends were trimmed by 3 bases and 7 bases, with 19 bases remaining between them. CDR3 DNA sequence: TGTGCCAGCAGCTTGGTCATCAGGGGAGCTGGAGAGCAGTACTTC. Its translation is CASSLVIRGAGEQYF.

The chain joins TRBV9 to TRBJ1-3; D is possibly TRBD1 (6 bases). The V end was cut by 2 bases, the J end by 2 bases, with 14 bases between. CDR1 is SGDLS and CDR2 is YYNGEE in the germline V gene. The CDR3 consists of 16 residues. CDR3 nucleotide sequence: TGTGCCAGCAGCGTCTCGTCAAGGACAGCTGGAAACACCATATATTTT. This translates into CASSVSSRTAGNTIYF.

This clone was seen a handful of times. J is TRBJ1-4 and V is TRBV4-1, with D possibly being TRBD1 (5 bases). Deletions cut 4 bases from V and 0 bases from J, with 12 bases between. CDR3 length: 16 residues. Germline lookup yields CDR1 MGHRA and CDR2 YSYEKL. The CDR3: CASSPGTLTTNEKLFF. Here the CDR3 DNA reads TGCGCCAGCAGCCCGGGGACTCTCACAACTAATGAAAAACTGTTTTTT.

The chain is built from TRBV25-1 and TRBJ1-2; D ambiguous. Germline V lookup: CDR1 MGHDK, CDR2 SYGVNS. The germline V and J ends were trimmed by 1 base and 6 bases, with 12 bases remaining between them. CDR3 length: 14 residues. CDR3 region: CASSEFVTADGYTF. CDR3 nucleotides: TGTGCCAGCAGTGAATTTGTAACGGCGGATGGCTACACCTTC.